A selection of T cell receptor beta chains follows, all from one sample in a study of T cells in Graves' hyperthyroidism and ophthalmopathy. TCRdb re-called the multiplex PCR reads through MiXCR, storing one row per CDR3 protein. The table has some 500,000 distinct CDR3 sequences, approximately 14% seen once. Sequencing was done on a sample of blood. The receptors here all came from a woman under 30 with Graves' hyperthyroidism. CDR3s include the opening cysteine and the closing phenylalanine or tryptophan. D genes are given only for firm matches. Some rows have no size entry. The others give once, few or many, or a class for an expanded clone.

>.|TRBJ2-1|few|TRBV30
TGTGCCTATGCGACTACGTCCTACAATGAGCAGTTCTTC
CAYATTSYNEQFF
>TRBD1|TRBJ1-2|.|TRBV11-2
TGTGCCAGCAGTCCCCGGGACAGCCTTCGTCAGGGCTACACCTTC
CASSPRDSLRQGYTF
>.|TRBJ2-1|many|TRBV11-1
TGTGCCAGCAGCGAGCATACAGGGAGCTCCTACAATGAGCAGTTCTTC
CASSEHTGSSYNEQFF
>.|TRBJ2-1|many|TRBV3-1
TGTGCCAGCAGCAATGGGCCGAACCATGAGCAGTTCTTC
CASSNGPNHEQFF
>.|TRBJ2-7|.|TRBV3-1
TGTGCCACCGGACCAGCGGGCTACGAGCAGTACTTC
CATGPAGYEQYF
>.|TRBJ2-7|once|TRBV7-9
TGTGCCAGCAGCTTAGCCGGGAGTCGGTACGAGCAGTACTTC
CASSLAGSRYEQYF
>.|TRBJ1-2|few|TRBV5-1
TGCGCCAGCAGCCCTGGCGGGGGTAGGTGGGGCTACACCTTC
CASSPGGGRWGYTF
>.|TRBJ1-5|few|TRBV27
TGTGCCAGCAAGGAAGGGTTGGATCAGCCCCAGCATTTT
CASKEGLDQPQHF
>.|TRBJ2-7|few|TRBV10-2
TGCGCCAGCATGAGGGACCGAAACTCCTACGAGCAGTACTTC
CASMRDRNSYEQYF
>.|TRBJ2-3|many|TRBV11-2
TGTGCCAGCAGCCCTATACGGTTGGAGGGGGGTACGCAGTATTTT
CASSPIRLEGGTQYF
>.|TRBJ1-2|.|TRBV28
TGTGCCAGCAGTAGGGACGGTAGAGGCTACACCTTC
CASSRDGRGYTF
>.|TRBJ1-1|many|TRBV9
TGTGCCAGCAGCCCGATTATGAACACTGAAGCTTTCTTT
CASSPIMNTEAFF
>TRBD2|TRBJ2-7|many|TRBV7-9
TGTGCCAGCAGCTTTCCGACTAGCGGGAGGGCCGGGAGCTCCTACGAGCAGTACTTC
CASSFPTSGRAGSSYEQYF
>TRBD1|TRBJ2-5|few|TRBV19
TGTGCCAGTAGTACGACAGGGGGGGGTAAGAAGACCCAGTACTTC
CASSTTGGGKKTQYF
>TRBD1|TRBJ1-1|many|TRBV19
TGTGCCACCCGAGACAGGGGTGTCACTGAAGCTTTCTTT
CATRDRGVTEAFF
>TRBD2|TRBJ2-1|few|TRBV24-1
TGTGCCACCAGTGATTTGTATTCAGCGGGAGAGCGTGATGAGCAGTTCTTC
CATSDLYSAGERDEQFF
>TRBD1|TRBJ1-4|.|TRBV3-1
TGTGCCAGCAGAACCGGGACAGGGGATGAAAAACTGTTTTTT
CASRTGTGDEKLFF
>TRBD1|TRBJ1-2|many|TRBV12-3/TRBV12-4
TGTGCCAGCAGTCCTTACACGGGACAGGGTGGCGGCTACACCTTC
CASSPYTGQGGGYTF
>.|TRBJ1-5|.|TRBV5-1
TGCGCCAGCAGCTTGGAAGGGCAGGATCAGCCCCAGCATTTT
CASSLEGQDQPQHF
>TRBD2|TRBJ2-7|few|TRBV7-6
TGTGCCAGCAGCTTGTTGGCGGGAGGGCCTAACGAGCAGTACTTC
CASSLLAGGPNEQYF
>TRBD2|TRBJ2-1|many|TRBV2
TGTGCCACCAGCCGGGACTACCGGGATGAGCAGTTCTTC
CATSRDYRDEQFF
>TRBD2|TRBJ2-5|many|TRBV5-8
TGTGCCAGCAGCCTAGGACTAGCGGTACAAGAGACCCAGTACTTC
CASSLGLAVQETQYF
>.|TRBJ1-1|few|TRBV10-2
TGCGCCAGTTCCAGGGTAGATGGCGCTGAAGCTTTCTTT
CASSRVDGAEAFF
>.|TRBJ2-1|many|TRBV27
TGTGCCAGCAGTTGGCTTGGAGGGAACAATGAGCAGTTCTTC
CASSWLGGNNEQFF
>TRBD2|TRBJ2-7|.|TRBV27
TGTGCCAGCAGTTTAACGGGCGGGAGACAATACGAGCAGTACTTC
CASSLTGGRQYEQYF
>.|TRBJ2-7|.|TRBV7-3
TGTGCCAGCAGCCCTCCGGGGGTCTACGAGCAGTACTTC
CASSPPGVYEQYF
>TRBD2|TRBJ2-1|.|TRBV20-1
TGCAGTGGAAAGACTAGCGGGGCTTCCTACGATGAGCAGTTCTTC
CSGKTSGASYDEQFF
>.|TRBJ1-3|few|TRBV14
TGTGCCAGCAGCCAAGTTCAGCAAAGCTCTGGAAACACCATATATTTT
CASSQVQQSSGNTIYF
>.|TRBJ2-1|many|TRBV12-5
TGTGCTAGTGGTTCCCGAGGAGCGGCCCTCAATGAGCAGTTCTTC
CASGSRGAALNEQFF
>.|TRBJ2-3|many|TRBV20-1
TGCAGTGCCAAATCTGGCGGGGCCACCACAGATACGCAGTATTTT
CSAKSGGATTDTQYF
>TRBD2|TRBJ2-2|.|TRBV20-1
TGCAGTACCGGGAGGGCCGGGACCGGGGAGCTGTTTTTT
CSTGRAGTGELFF
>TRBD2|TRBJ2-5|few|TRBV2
TGTGCCAGCGCTTTTCGACGGGAGGGTGAGACCCAGCACTTC
CASAFRREGETQHF
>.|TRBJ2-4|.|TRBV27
TGTGCCAGCAGCTTACACCCCAACAGAGCCAAAAACATTCAGTACTTC
CASSLHPNRAKNIQYF
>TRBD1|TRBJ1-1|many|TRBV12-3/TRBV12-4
TGTGCCAGCAGGTCGGGGCAGGGGGTAGTCATGAACACTGAAGCTTTCTTT
CASRSGQGVVMNTEAFF
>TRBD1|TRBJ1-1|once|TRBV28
TGTGCCAGCAGAATCCGACAGGGTTGGACTGAAGCTTTCTTT
CASRIRQGWTEAFF
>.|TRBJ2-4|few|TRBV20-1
TGCAGTGCTAGATGGAAGGGCAGGGTGGAGTTTCAGTACTTC
CSARWKGRVEFQYF
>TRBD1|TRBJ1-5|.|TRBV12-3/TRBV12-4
TGTGCCAGCAGTTTTGTACCGACAGGGAGTCAGTCCCAGCATTTT
CASSFVPTGSQSQHF
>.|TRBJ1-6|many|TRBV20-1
TGCAGTGCTAGTAAAGGGGGTCTTAGGAATTCACCCCTCCACTTT
CSASKGGLRNSPLHF
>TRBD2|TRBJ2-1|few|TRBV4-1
TGCGCCAGCAGCCAAGAAGGGAATAGCGGGTACAATGAGCAGTTCTTC
CASSQEGNSGYNEQFF
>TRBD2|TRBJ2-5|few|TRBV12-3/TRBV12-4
TGTGCCAGCAGGGGGGGGGTTATGAGCGGGCAAGAGACCCAGTACTTC
CASRGGVMSGQETQYF
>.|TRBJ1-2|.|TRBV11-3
TGTGCCAGCAGCTTGGCGAGGGGGGAGGATGGCTACACCTTC
CASSLARGEDGYTF
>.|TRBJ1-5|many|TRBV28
TGTGCCAGCAGTTTAACAGGTCCACAGCCCCAGCATTTT
CASSLTGPQPQHF
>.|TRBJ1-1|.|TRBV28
TGTGCCAGCAGTCATGGTGGGGGGATGAACACTGAAGCTTTCTTT
CASSHGGGMNTEAFF
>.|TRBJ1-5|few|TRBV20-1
TGCAGTGCTAACACGGGACAACAATATAGCAATCAGCCCCAGCATTTT
CSANTGQQYSNQPQHF
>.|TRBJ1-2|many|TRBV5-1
TGCGCCAGCAGCCCGCCCCAGGGGATTCGGGGCTACACCTTC
CASSPPQGIRGYTF
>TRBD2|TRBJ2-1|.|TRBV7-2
TGTGCCAGCAGCTCCCCCTCACGAAGCGGGGTCAGATACAATGAGCAGTTCTTC
CASSSPSRSGVRYNEQFF
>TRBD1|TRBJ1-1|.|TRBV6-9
TGTGCCAGCAGTTATCACAGGGGGAGCAAAGCTTTCTTT
CASSYHRGSKAFF
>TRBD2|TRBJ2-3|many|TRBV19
TGTGCCAGTAGTTCCCCGGGACTAGCGGCTCTCAGGGATACGCAGTATTTT
CASSSPGLAALRDTQYF
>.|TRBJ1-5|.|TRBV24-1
TGTGCCACCCCGGGACTGACGCCGGTATCGAGCAATCAGCCCCAGCATTTT
CATPGLTPVSSNQPQHF
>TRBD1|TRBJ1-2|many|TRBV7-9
TGTGCCAGCAGCTTACGGATCAGGGGGCGTGGAGGCTACACCTTC
CASSLRIRGRGGYTF
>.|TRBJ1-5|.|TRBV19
TGTGCCAGTAGTATCTCTCATAGCAATCAGCCCCAGCATTTT
CASSISHSNQPQHF
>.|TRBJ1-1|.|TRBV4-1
TGCGCCAGCAGCCAAGGGACAGCGCCTTGGAGGAACACTGAAGCTTTCTTT
CASSQGTAPWRNTEAFF
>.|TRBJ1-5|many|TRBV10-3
TGTGCCATCAGTGAGTTCCAGGGGTTCGACAATCAGCCCCAGCATTTT
CAISEFQGFDNQPQHF
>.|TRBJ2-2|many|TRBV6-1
TGTGCCAGTAGCCTTGCGGGTGATGGGACCGGGGAGCTGTTTTTT
CASSLAGDGTGELFF